What follows describes a single TCR beta chain. What it recognizes is unknown. This record comes from a study of regulatory T cells in long-lasting Graves disease. General observations from the study: TRBV28, TRBJ1-2 and TRBJ2-5 were segments that persistent disease favored.

Documented time point: persistent/refractory GD, antithyroid drugs over 5 years with positive TRAb. Scientists built the TCR library using RNA that was extracted from PBMCs. Combining iRepertoire HTBI primers with Arm-PCR of CDR3 regions, the authors built TCR beta libraries. TCRdb re-analysed the multiplex PCR reads in MiXCR, keeping a single row per CDR3 protein. The repertoire holds more than 650,000 distinct CDR3 sequences, with 25% to 30% as singletons. Trimming removed 6 bases at V and 4 bases at J, with 13 bases between. Germline assignment: CDR1 SQVTM and CDR2 ANQGSEA. The CDR3 contains 13 residues.

This chain links TRBV29-1 with TRBJ1-5; D perhaps matches TRBD1 (6 bases). This TCR derives from a female donor with Graves disease. Here the sequenced sample was peripheral blood mononuclear cells (PBMCs), taken when the disease was refractory, from a patient treated with antithyroid drugs. The CDR3 sequence is CSVGSGTNQPQHF. The CDR3 DNA reads as TGCAGCGTGGGTTCCGGGACAAATCAGCCCCAGCATTTT.